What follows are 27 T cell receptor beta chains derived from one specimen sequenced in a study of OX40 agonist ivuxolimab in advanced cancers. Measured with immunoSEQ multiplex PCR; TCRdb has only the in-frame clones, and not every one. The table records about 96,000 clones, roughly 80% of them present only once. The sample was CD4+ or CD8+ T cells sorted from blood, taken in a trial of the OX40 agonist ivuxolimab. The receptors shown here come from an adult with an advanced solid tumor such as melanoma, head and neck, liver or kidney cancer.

CDR3 sequence: CASSLGLAGGNNEQFF. CDR3 nucleotides: TGTGCCAGCAGCTTGGGACTAGCGGGGGGCAACAATGAGCAGTTCTTC. The V call is TRBV7-2, the J call TRBJ2-1, with 15 bases matching TRBD2. Germline V gives CDR1 SGHTA, CDR2 FQGNSA. V lost 3 bases to trimming and J lost 5 bases; unmatched junction nucleotides: 2. This CDR3 has 16 residues.

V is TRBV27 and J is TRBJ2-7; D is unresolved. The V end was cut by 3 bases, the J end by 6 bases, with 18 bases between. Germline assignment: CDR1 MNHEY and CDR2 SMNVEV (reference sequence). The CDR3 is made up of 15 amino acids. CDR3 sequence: CASSFGQAQSSEQYF. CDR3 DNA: TGTGCCAGCAGTTTTGGGCAGGCCCAGAGTTCCGAGCAGTACTTC.

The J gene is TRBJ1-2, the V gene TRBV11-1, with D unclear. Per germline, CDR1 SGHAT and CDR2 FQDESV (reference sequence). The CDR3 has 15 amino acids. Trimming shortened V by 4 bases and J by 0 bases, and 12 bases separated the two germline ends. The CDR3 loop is CASSSATLANYGYTF. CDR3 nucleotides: TGTGCCAGCAGCTCAGCCACCCTAGCTAACTATGGCTACACCTTC.

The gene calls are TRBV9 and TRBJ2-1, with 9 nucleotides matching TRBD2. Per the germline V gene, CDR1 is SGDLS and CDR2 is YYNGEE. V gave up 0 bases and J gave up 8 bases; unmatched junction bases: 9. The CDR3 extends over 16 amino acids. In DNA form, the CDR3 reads TGTGCCAGCAGCGTAGTTCCAGGGGGACTAGCCTATGAGCAGTTCTTC. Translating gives CASSVVPGGLAYEQFF.

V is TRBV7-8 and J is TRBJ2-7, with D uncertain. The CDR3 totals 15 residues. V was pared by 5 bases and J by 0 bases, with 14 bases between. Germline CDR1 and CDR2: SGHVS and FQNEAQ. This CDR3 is CASSPYRGGSYEQYF. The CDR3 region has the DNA TGTGCCAGCAGCCCTTACCGTGGCGGCTCCTACGAGCAGTACTTC.

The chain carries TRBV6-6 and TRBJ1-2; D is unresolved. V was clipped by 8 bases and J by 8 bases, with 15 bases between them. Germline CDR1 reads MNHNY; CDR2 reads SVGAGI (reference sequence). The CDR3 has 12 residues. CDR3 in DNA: TGTGCCAGCGGTGCCCAGGTGGTAGGCTACACCTTC. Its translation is CASGAQVVGYTF.

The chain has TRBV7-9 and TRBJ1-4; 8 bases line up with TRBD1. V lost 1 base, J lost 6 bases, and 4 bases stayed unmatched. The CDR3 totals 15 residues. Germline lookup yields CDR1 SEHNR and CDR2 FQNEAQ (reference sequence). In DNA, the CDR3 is TGTGCCAGCAGCTTAGAGGCAGGGGGCTATGAAAAACTGTTTTTT. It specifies CASSLEAGGYEKLFF.

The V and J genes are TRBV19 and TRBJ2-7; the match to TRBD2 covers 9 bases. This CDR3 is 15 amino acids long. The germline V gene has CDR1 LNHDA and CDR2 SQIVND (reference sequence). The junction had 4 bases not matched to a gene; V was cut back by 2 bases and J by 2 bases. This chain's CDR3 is CASSITSGPTYEQYF. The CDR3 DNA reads TGTGCCAGTAGTATAACTAGCGGGCCTACCTACGAGCAGTACTTC.

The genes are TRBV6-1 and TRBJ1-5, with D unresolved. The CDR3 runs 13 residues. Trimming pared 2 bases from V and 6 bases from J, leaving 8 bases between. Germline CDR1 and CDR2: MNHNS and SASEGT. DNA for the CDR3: TGTGCCAGCAGTGAAAATGGTTTTCAGCCCCAGCATTTT. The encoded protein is CASSENGFQPQHF.

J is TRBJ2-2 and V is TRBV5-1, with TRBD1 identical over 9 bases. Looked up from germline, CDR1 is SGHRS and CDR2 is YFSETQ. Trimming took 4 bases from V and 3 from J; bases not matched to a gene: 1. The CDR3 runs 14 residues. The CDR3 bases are TGCGCCAGCAGCGACAGGGGGGACACCGGGGAGCTGTTTTTT. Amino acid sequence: CASSDRGDTGELFF.

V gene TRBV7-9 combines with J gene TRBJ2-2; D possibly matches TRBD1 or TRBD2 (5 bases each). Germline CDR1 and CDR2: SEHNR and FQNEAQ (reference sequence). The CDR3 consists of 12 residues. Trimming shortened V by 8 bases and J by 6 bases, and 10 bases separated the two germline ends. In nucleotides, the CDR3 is TGTGCCAGCTTGGGGGTAGCCGGGGAGCTGTTTTTT. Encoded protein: CASLGVAGELFF.

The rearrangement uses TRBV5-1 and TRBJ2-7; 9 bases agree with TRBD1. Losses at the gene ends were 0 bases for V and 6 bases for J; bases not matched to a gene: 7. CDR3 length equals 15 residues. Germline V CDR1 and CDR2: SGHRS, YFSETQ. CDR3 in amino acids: CASSLGWTGDFEQYF. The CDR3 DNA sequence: TGCGCCAGCAGCTTGGGGTGGACAGGGGATTTCGAGCAGTACTTC.

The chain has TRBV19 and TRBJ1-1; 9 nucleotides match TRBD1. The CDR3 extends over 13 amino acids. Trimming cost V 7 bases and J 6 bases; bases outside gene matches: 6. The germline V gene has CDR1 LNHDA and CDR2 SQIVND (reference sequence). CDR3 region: CASTTGDRAEAFF. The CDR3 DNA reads TGTGCCAGTACAACCGGGGACAGGGCTGAAGCTTTCTTT.

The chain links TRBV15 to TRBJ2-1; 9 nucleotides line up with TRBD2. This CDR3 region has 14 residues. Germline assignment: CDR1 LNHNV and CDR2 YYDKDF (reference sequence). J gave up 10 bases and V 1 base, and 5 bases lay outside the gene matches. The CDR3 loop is CATSRGTSDFEQFF. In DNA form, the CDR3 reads TGTGCCACCAGCAGAGGGACTAGCGACTTCGAGCAGTTCTTC.

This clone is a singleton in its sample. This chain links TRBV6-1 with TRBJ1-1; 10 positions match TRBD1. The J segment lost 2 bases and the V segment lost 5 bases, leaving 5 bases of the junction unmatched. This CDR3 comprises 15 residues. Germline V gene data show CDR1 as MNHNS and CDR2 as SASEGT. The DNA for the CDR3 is TGTGCCAGCAGTTCGACAGGGGGCCGAAACACTGAAGCTTTCTTT. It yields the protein CASSSTGGRNTEAFF.

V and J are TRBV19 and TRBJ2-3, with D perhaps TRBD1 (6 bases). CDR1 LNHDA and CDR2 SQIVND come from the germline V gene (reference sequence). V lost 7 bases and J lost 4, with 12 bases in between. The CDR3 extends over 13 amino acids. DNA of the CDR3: TGTGCCAGTAAAGGGAAGGGGGCAGATACGCAGTATTTT. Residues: CASKGKGADTQYF.

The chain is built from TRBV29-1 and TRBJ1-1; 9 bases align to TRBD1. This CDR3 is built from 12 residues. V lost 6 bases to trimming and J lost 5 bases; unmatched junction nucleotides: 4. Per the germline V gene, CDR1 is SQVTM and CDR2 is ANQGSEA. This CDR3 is CSVGQGGTEAFF. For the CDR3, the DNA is TGCAGCGTGGGACAGGGAGGGACTGAAGCTTTCTTT.

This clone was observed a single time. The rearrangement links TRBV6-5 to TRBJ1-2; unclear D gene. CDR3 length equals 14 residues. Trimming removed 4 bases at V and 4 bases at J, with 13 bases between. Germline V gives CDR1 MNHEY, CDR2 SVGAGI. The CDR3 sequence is CASSSDRQGYGYTF. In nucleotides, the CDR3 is TGTGCCAGCAGTTCCGACCGCCAAGGCTATGGCTACACCTTC.

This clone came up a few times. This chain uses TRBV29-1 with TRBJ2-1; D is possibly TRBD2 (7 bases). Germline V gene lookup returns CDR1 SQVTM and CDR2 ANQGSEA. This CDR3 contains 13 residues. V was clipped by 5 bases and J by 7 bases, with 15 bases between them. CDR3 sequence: CSVSEGGINEQFF. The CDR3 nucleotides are TGCAGCGTTTCCGAGGGGGGGATTAATGAGCAGTTCTTC.

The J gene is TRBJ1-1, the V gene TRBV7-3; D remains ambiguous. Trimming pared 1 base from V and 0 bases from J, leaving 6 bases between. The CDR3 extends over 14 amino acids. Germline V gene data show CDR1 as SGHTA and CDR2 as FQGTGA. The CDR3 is CASSLSSLNTEAFF. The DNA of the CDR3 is TGTGCCAGCAGCTTAAGCAGTCTGAACACTGAAGCTTTCTTT.

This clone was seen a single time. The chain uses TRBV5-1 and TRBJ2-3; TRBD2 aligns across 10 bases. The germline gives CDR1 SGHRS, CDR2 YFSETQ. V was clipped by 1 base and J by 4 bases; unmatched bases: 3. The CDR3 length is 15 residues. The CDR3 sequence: CASSLKRGGSDTQYF. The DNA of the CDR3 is TGCGCCAGCAGCTTGAAGCGGGGGGGCTCAGATACGCAGTATTTT.

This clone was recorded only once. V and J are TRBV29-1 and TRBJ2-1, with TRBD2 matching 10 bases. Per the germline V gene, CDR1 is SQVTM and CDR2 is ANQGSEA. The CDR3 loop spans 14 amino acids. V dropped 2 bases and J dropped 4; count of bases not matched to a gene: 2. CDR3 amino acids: CSVELAGEYNEQFF. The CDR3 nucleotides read TGCAGCGTTGAACTAGCGGGGGAGTACAATGAGCAGTTCTTC.

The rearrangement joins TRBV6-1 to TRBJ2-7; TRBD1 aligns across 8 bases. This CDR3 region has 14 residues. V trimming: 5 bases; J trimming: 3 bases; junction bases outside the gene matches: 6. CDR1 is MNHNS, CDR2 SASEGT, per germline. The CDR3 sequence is CASSRDRSGYEQYF. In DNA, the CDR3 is TGTGCCAGCAGTCGGGACAGGTCTGGCTACGAGCAGTACTTC.

The CDR3 bases are TGTGCCTGGAGCCCCGACCCCTTTGGGACACCCCTCCACTTT. Amino acid sequence: CAWSPDPFGTPLHF. This sequence joins TRBV30 and TRBJ1-6; unclear D gene. The CDR3 extends over 14 amino acids. Germline loops: CDR1 GTSNPN, CDR2 SVGIG (reference sequence). The V end lost 3 bases, the J end lost 11 bases, and 17 bases lay between the germline ends.

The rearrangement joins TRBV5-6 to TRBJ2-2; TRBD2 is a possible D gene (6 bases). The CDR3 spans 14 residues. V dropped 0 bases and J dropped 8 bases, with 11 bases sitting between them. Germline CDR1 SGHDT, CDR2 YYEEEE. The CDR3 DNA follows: TGTGCCAGCAGCTTGGCTTTAGCGGTAGGGGAGCTGTTTTTT. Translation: CASSLALAVGELFF. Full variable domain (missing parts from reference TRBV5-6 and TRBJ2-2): DAGVTQSPTHLIKTRGQQVTLRCSPKSGHDTVSWYQQALGQGPQFIFQYYEEEERQRGNFPDRFSGHQFPNYSSELNVNALLLGDSALYLCASSLALAVGELFFGEGSRLTVL.

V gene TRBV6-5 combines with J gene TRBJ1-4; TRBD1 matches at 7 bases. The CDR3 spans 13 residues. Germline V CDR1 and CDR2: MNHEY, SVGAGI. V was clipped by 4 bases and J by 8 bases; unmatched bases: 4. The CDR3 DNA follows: TGTGCCAGCAGTTCGGACAGGCCCGAAAAACTGTTTTTT. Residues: CASSSDRPEKLFF.

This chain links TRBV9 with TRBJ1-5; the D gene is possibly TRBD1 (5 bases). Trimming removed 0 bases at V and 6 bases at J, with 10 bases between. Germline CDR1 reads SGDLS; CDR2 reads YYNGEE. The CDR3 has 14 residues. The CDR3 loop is CASSVAGGVQPQHF. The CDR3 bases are TGTGCCAGCAGCGTAGCTGGAGGGGTTCAGCCCCAGCATTTT.